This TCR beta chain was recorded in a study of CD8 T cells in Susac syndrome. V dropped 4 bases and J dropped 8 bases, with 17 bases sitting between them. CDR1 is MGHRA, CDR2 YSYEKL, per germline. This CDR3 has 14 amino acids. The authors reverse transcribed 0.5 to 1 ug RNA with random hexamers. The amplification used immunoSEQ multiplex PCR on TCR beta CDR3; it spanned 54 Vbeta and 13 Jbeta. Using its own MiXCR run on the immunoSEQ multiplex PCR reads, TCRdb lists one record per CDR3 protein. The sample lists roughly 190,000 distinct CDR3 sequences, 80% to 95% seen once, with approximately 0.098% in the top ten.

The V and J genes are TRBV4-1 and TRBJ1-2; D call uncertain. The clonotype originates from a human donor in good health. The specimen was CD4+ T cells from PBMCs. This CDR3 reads CASSPEDLVEGYTF. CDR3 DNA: TGCGCCAGCAGCCCCGAGGACCTTGTTGAGGGCTACACCTTC.